This TCR beta chain is drawn from a study of T cell responses to AZD1222 COVID-19 vaccine. Study conclusions and caveats: Donors skewed white British and female; clonal diversity was possibly underestimated. The CD4 TCRs associated with vaccination extended across spike and predominated at 160-218 and 743-854. Targets within unmutated variant regions were reportedly found for nearly half of spike-specific TCRs.

Assay used: immunoSEQ multiplex PCR; TCRdb lists only in-frame clones, some missing. The repertoire holds roughly 110,000 clones, about nine tenths seen once, with about 6.5% in the top ten. As concerns this clone: Its specificity is not known.

The CDR3 runs to 14 residues. V dropped 7 bases and J dropped 0; count of bases not matched to a gene: 3. Germline loops: CDR1 LNHDA, CDR2 SQIVND (reference sequence). This TCR came from an adult who received the AZD1222 COVID-19 vaccine. The rearrangement links TRBV19 to TRBJ1-3; 7 bases align to TRBD1. The sequencing here drew on peripheral blood, taken 28 days after the second AZD1222 dose. CDR3 protein: CASTRGDSGNTIYF. CDR3 DNA: TGTGCCAGTACCAGGGGGGACTCTGGAAACACCATATATTTT.